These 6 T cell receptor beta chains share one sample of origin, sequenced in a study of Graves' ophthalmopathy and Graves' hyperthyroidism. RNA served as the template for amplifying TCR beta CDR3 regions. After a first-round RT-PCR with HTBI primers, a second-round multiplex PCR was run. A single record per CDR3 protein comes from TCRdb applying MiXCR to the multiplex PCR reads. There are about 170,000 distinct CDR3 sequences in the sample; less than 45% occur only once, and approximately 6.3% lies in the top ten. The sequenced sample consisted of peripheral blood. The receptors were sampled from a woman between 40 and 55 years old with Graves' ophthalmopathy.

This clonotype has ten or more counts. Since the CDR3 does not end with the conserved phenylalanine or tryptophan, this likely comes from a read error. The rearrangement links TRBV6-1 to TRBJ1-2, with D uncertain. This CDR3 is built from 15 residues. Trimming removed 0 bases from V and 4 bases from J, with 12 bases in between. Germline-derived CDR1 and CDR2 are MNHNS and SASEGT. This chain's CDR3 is CASSEALASPYGYTS. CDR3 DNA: TGTGCCAGCAGTGAAGCGCTGGCATCCCCCTATGGCTACACCTCC.

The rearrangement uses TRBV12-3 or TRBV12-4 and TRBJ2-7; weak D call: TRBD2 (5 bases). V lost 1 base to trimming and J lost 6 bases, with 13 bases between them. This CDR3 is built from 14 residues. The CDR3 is CASSLERAEIEQYF. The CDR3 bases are TGTGCCAGCAGTTTAGAGAGGGCCGAGATCGAGCAGTACTTC.

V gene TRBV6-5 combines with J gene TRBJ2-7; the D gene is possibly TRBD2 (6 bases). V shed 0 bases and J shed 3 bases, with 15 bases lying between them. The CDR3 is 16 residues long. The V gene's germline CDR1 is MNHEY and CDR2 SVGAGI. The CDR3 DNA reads TGTGCCAGCAGTTACTCGCGTGCAGCGGGTTTCTACGAGCAGTACTTC. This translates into CASSYSRAAGFYEQYF.

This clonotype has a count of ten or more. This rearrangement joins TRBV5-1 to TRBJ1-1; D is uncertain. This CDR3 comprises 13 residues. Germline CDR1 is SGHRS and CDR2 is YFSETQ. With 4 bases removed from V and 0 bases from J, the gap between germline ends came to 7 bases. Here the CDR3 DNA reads TGCGCCAGCAGCGGCTACTTGAACACTGAAGCTTTCTTT. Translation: CASSGYLNTEAFF.

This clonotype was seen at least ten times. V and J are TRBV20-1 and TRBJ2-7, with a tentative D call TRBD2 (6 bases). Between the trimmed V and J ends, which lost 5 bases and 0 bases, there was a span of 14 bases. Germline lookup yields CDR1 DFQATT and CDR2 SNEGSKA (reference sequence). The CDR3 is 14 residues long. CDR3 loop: CSAPGEGPSYEQYF. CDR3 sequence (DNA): TGCAGTGCTCCGGGGGAAGGGCCCTCCTACGAGCAGTACTTC.

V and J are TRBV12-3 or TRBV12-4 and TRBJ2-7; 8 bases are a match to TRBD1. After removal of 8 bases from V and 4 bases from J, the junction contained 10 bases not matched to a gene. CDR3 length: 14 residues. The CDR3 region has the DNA TGTGCCAGCCGACAGGGGTGGCTGGGTTACGAGCAGTACTTC. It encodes CASRQGWLGYEQYF.